Given below is one T cell receptor beta chain in context. The CDR3 extends over 16 amino acids. Germline V gene sequence: CDR1 SEHNR, CDR2 FQNEAQ (reference sequence). Unmatched junction bases numbered 12, after V lost 4 bases and J lost 3 bases. The sample is drawn from a study of blood T cell repertoires in COVID-19. Libraries were prepared by immunoSEQ multiplex PCR; TCRdb keeps only in-frame clonotypes and omits some of them. The data show roughly 160,000 clones, about four fifths seen once. V and J are TRBV7-9 and TRBJ2-7, with TRBD1 identical over 7 bases. The clonotype comes from an elderly woman with COVID-19, enrolled during active disease. Material for sequencing was peripheral blood. The CDR3 sequence: CASSSRRQDRNYEQYF. The CDR3 nucleotides are TGTGCCAGCAGCTCCCGACGTCAGGACAGGAACTACGAGCAGTACTTC.